This TCR beta chain was recorded in a study of response to subunit inactivated influenza vaccine. Points from the study as a whole: Researchers suggested that each seasonal influenza vaccination recruits few new T cells.

This clonotype was observed at least ten times. Its antigen is as yet unknown. Germline V CDR1 and CDR2: MNHEY, SVGEGT. The CDR3 has 17 residues. Deletions cut 4 bases from V and 4 bases from J, with 20 bases between. MiXCR, applied by TCRdb to the RT-PCR reads, yields one record per CDR3 protein. The data contain hundreds of thousands of distinct CDR3 sequences, 10% to 15% of them seen just once; the ten biggest clones take up 9.5% to 13%. The chain links TRBV6-2 or TRBV6-3 to TRBJ1-5; D is perhaps TRBD1 (5 bases). Here the sequenced sample was PBMCs from blood, taken on the day of vaccination. This receptor was obtained from a man aged 50-59 years who received an inactivated influenza vaccine. Here the CDR3 DNA reads TGTGCCAGCAGTTCCGTCCCCGGGACGGAATTTAATCAGCCCCAGCATTTT. It translates to CASSSVPGTEFNQPQHF.